This T cell receptor beta chain was recovered during a study of T-cell reconstitution after alpha-beta-depleted transplantation in children. Study-level points and caveats: Where alpha-beta T cells came from about two months after transplant was reportedly several hundred expanded graft clones.

The germline V gene encodes CDR1 SEHNR and CDR2 FQNEAQ (reference sequence). V dropped 1 base and J dropped 7 bases, with 11 bases sitting between them. The CDR3 covers 13 residues. This clonotype was counted at least ten times. Its antigen is not identified. It was with unique molecular identifiers that the TCRbeta library was prepared. TCRdb reanalysed the PCR reads using MiXCR and keeps one entry per CDR3 protein. The sample holds 200,000 to 250,000 distinct CDR3 sequences; around 9.9% are singletons and the top ten take 28%. The chain links TRBV7-9 to TRBJ2-7, with D possibly TRBD1 on 5 matching bases. The source was PBMCs, collected before TCRalphabeta/CD19-depleted stem cell transplant. The source of this sequence is a child less than two years old with acute myeloid leukemia, due to receive a stem cell transplant. CDR3 nucleotide sequence: TGTGCCAGCAGCTTAGGGCAGGGTAAGGAGCAGTACTTC. Translating it yields CASSLGQGKEQYF. Combining the CDR3 with reference TRBV7-9 and TRBJ2-7 gives the whole variable domain DTGVSQNPRHKITKRGQNVTFRCDPISEHNRLYWYRQTLGQGPEFLTYFQNEAQLEKSRLLSDRFSAERPKGSFSTLEIQRTEQGDSAMYLCASSLGQGKEQYFGPGTRLTVT.